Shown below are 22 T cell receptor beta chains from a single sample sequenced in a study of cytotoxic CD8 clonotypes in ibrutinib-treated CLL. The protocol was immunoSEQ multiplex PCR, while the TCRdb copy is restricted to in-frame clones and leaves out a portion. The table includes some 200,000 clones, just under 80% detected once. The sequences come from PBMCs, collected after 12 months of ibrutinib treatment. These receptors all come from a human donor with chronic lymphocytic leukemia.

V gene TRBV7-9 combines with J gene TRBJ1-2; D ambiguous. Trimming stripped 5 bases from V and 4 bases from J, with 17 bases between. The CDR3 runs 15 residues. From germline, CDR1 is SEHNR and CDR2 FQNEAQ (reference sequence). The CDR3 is CASSQDLPAIYGYTF. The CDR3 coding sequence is TGTGCCAGCAGCCAAGATTTACCGGCCATCTATGGCTACACCTTC.

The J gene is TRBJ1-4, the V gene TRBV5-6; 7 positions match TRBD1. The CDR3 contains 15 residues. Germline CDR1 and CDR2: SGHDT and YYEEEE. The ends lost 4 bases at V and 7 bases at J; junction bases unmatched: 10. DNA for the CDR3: TGTGCCAGCAGCAGGCGACAGGGTGGGGTTGAAAAACTGTTTTTT. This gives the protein CASSRRQGGVEKLFF. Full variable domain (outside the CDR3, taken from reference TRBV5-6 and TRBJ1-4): DAGVTQSPTHLIKTRGQQVTLRCSPKSGHDTVSWYQQALGQGPQFIFQYYEEEERQRGNFPDRFSGHQFPNYSSELNVNALLLGDSALYLCASSRRQGGVEKLFFGSGTQLSVL.

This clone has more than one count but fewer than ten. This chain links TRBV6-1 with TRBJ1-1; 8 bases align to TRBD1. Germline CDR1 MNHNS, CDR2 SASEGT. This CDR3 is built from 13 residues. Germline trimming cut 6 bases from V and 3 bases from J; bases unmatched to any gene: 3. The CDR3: CASRQTGDTEAFF. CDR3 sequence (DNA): TGTGCCAGCAGACAGACAGGGGACACTGAAGCTTTCTTT.

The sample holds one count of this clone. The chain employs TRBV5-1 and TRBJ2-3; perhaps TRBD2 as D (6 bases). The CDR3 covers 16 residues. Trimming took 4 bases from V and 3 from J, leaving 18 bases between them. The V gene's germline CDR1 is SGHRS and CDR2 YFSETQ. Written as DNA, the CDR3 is TGCGCCAGCAGCCTGTGGGGGGATTCGTGGACAGATACGCAGTATTTT. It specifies CASSLWGDSWTDTQYF.

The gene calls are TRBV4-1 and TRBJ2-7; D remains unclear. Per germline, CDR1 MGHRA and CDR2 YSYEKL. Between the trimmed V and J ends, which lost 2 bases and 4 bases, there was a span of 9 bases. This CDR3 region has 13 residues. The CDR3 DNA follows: TGCGCCAGCAGCCAATTAGAACGTTACGAGCAGTACTTC. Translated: CASSQLERYEQYF.

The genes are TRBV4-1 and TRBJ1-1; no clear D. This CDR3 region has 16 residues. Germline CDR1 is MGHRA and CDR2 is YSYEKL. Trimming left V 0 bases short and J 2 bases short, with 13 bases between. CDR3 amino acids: CASSQEGRRANTEAFF. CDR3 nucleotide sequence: TGCGCCAGCAGCCAAGAAGGGCGTAGGGCAAACACTGAAGCTTTCTTT.

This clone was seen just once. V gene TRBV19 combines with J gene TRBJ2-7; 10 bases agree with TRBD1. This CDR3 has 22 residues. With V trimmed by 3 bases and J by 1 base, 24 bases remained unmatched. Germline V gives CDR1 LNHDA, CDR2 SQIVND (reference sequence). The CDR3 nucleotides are TGTGCCAGTAGTATCATGAGGCGGGGAATAGGACAGGGGGTCTTTCAGTCCTACGAGCAGTACTTC. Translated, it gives CASSIMRRGIGQGVFQSYEQYF.

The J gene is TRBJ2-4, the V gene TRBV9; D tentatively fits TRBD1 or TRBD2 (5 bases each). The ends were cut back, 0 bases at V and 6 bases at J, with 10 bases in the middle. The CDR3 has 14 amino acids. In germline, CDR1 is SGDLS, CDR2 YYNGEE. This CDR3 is CASSVDGGSNIQYF. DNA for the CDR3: TGTGCCAGCAGCGTAGATGGGGGATCAAACATTCAGTACTTC.

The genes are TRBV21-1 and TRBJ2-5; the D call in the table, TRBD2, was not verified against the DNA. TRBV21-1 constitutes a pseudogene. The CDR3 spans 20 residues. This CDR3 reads CASSKGRLAGGHGLVETQYF. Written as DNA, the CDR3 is TGTGCCAGCAGCAAAGGGAGGCTAGCGGGAGGACACGGTTTAGTAGAGACCCAGTACTTC.

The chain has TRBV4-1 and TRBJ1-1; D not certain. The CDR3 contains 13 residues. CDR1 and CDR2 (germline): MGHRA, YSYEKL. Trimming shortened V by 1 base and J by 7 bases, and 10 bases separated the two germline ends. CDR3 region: CASSQGWGFEAFF. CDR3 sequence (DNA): TGCGCCAGCAGCCAAGGGTGGGGTTTTGAAGCTTTCTTT.

The CDR3 DNA follows: TGCGCCAGCAGCCAAGTATGGGGTCAAGAGACCCAGTACTTC. It codes for CASSQVWGQETQYF. The chain is built from TRBV4-1 and TRBJ2-5; D remains unclear. This CDR3 has 14 residues. Germline V CDR1 and CDR2: MGHRA, YSYEKL. The V end was cut by 1 base, the J end by 2 bases, with 8 bases between.

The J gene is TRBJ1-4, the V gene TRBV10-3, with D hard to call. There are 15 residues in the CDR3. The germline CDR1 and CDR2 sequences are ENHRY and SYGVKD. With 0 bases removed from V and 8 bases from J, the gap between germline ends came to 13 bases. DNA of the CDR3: TGTGCCATCAGTGAGTCCCCTGGTATCGGGGAAAAACTGTTTTTT. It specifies CAISESPGIGEKLFF.

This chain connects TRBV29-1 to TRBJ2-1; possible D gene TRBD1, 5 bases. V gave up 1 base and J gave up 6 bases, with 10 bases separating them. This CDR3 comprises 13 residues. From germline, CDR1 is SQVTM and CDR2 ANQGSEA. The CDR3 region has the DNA TGCAGCGTTGAAGTGGTAGGGGCCAATGAGCAGTTCTTC. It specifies CSVEVVGANEQFF.

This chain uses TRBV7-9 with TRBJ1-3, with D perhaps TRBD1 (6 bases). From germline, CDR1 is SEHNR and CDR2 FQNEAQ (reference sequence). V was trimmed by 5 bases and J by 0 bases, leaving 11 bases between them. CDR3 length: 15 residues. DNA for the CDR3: TGTGCCAGCAGCCCGAGGGGGAGCTCTGGAAACACCATATATTTT. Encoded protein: CASSPRGSSGNTIYF. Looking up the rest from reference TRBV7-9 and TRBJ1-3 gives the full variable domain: DTGVSQNPRHKITKRGQNVTFRCDPISEHNRLYWYRQTLGQGPEFLTYFQNEAQLEKSRLLSDRFSAERPKGSFSTLEIQRTEQGDSAMYLCASSPRGSSGNTIYFGEGSWLTVV.

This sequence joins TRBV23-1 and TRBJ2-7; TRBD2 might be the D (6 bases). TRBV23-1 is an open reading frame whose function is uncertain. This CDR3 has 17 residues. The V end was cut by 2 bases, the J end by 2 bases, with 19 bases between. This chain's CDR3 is CASSQPGVAQKPYEQYF. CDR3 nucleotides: TGCGCCAGCAGTCAACCGGGGGTGGCACAGAAGCCCTACGAGCAGTACTTC.

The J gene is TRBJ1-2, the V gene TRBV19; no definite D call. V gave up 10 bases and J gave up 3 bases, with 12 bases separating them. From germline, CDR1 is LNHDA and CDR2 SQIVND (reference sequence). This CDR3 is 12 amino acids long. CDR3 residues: CATPGIDYGYTF. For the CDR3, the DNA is TGTGCCACCCCCGGGATCGACTATGGCTACACCTTC.

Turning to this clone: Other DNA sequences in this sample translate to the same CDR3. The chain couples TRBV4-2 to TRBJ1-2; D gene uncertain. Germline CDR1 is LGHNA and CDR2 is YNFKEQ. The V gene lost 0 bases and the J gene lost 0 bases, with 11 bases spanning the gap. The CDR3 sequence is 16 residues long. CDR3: CASSQDLHSTNYGYTF. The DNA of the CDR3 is TGTGCCAGCAGCCAAGATCTGCACAGCACTAACTATGGCTACACCTTC.

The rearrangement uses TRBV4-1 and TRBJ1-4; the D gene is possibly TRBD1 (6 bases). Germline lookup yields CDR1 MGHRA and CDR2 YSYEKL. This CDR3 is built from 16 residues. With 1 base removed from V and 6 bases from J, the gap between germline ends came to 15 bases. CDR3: CASSQGTGTRYEKLFF. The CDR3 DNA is TGCGCCAGCAGCCAAGGGACCGGGACACGGTATGAAAAACTGTTTTTT.

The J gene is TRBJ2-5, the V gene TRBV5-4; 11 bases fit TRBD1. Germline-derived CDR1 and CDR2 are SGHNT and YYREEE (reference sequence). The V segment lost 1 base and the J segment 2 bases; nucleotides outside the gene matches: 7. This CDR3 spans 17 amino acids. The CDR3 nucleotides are TGTGCCAGCAGCTTGTTGGACAGGGGGCGATATCAAGAGACCCAGTACTTC. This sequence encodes CASSLLDRGRYQETQYF. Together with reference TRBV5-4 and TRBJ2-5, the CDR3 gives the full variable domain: ETGVTQSPTHLIKTRGQQVTLRCSSQSGHNTVSWYQQALGQGPQFIFQYYREEENGRGNFPPRFSGLQFPNYSSELNVNALELDDSALYLCASSLLDRGRYQETQYFGPGTRLLVL.

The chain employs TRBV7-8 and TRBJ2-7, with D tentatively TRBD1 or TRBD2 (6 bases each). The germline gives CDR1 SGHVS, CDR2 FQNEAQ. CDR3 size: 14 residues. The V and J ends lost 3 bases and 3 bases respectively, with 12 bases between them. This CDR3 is CASSFERGDYEQYF. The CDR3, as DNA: TGTGCCAGCAGCTTTGAAAGGGGGGACTACGAGCAGTACTTC.

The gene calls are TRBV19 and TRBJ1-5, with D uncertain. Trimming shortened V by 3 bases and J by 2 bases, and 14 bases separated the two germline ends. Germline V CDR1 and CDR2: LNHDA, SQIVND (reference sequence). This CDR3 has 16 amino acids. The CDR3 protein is CASSMGGYQGNQPQHF. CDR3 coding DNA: TGTGCCAGTAGTATGGGAGGGTACCAGGGCAATCAGCCCCAGCATTTT.

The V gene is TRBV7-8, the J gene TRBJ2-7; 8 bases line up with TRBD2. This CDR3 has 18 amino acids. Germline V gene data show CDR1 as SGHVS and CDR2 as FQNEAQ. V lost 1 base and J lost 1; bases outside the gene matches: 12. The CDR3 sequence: CASSLEIGVGGGSYEQYF. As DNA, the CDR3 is TGTGCCAGCAGCTTAGAGATCGGAGTGGGCGGGGGGTCCTACGAGCAGTACTTC.